The 24 T cell receptor beta chains reported below all come from one sample, sequenced in a study of blood T cell repertoires in COVID-19. Method: immunoSEQ multiplex PCR; TCRdb's copy keeps in-frame clones and lacks some. Of around 200,000 clones detected, roughly 83% appear once; the ten largest clones hold roughly 5.9%. Sequenced sample: PBMCs or T cells enriched from blood (not recorded which). These TCRs come from a man aged 40-49 years with acute COVID-19.

This clone has only one observation. The V gene is TRBV28, the J gene TRBJ1-3; D gene unclear. The CDR3 is made up of 14 amino acids. Germline CDR1 MDHEN, CDR2 SYDVKM. The V gene lost 5 bases and the J gene lost 0 bases, with 8 bases spanning the gap. The CDR3 loop is CASSKRGSGNTIYF. The CDR3, as DNA: TGTGCCAGCAGTAAACGGGGCTCTGGAAACACCATATATTTT.

The V and J genes are TRBV5-4 and TRBJ2-1; 7 positions agree with TRBD1. There are 14 residues in the CDR3. CDR1 and CDR2 (germline): SGHNT, YYREEE (reference sequence). Germline trimming cut 3 bases from V and 6 bases from J; bases unmatched to any gene: 6. The DNA of the CDR3 is TGTGCCAGCAGCTCCCAGGACAGGCTCAATGAGCAGTTCTTC. Amino acid sequence: CASSSQDRLNEQFF. Drawing the rest from reference TRBV5-4 and TRBJ2-1, the complete variable domain is ETGVTQSPTHLIKTRGQQVTLRCSSQSGHNTVSWYQQALGQGPQFIFQYYREEENGRGNFPPRFSGLQFPNYSSELNVNALELDDSALYLCASSSQDRLNEQFFGPGTRLTVL.

The J gene is TRBJ2-5, the V gene TRBV7-8, with 7 bases fitting TRBD1. V lost 5 bases and J lost 2; bases outside the gene matches: 8. The CDR3 has 15 residues. From germline, CDR1 is SGHVS and CDR2 FQNEAQ. The CDR3 region is CASSVLPGGQETQYF. The CDR3 DNA reads as TGTGCCAGCAGCGTCTTACCAGGGGGTCAAGAGACCCAGTACTTC. The complete variable domain, with remaining parts taken from reference TRBV7-8 and TRBJ2-5, reads GAGVSQSPRYKVAKRGQDVALRCDPISGHVSLFWYQQALGQGPEFLTYFQNEAQLDKSGLPSDRFFAERPEGSVSTLKIQRTQQEDSAVYLCASSVLPGGQETQYFGPGTRLLVL.

This clone was seen once. J is TRBJ2-1 and V is TRBV5-1, with D maybe TRBD2 (5 bases). Germline CDR1 reads SGHRS; CDR2 reads YFSETQ. There are 15 residues in the CDR3. Trimming took 2 bases from V and 0 from J, leaving 9 bases between them. Here the CDR3 DNA reads TGCGCCAGCAGCTTTCTGGGGAGCTCCTACAATGAGCAGTTCTTC. It is translated as CASSFLGSSYNEQFF.

The chain recombines TRBV10-3 with TRBJ1-1; TRBD1 agrees at 9 bases. This CDR3 region has 14 residues. Germline V gives CDR1 ENHRY, CDR2 SYGVKD. Losses at the gene ends were 7 bases for V and 4 bases for J; bases not matched to a gene: 7. The CDR3 protein is CAIKKGQGGTEAFF. The CDR3 nucleotides read TGTGCCATCAAGAAGGGACAGGGAGGCACTGAAGCTTTCTTT.

Points on this clone: The sample contains more than one DNA sequence encoding this CDR3. V gene TRBV27 combines with J gene TRBJ1-2; D is unresolved. The V end was cut by 2 bases, the J end by 2 bases, with 6 bases between. CDR1 is MNHEY and CDR2 is SMNVEV in the germline V gene (reference sequence). This CDR3 has 13 residues. The CDR3 is CASSLTGNYGYTF. CDR3 sequence (DNA): TGTGCCAGCAGTTTAACGGGGAACTATGGCTACACCTTC.

The chain employs TRBV6-2 or TRBV6-3 and TRBJ1-6, with D unresolved. Per germline, CDR1 MNHEY and CDR2 SVGEGT. Trimming removed 5 bases from V and 7 bases from J, with 9 bases in between. This CDR3 is 13 amino acids long. The CDR3 bases are TGTGCCAGCAGTCCCACTACAAATTCACCCCTCCACTTT. The encoded protein is CASSPTTNSPLHF.

This chain links TRBV19 with TRBJ2-5; no firm D call. Trimming pared 1 base from V and 5 bases from J, leaving 8 bases between. CDR3 length equals 13 residues. In germline, CDR1 is LNHDA, CDR2 SQIVND (reference sequence). The chain's CDR3 is CASSIGLLETQYF. The CDR3, as DNA: TGTGCCAGTAGTATAGGACTGTTGGAGACCCAGTACTTC.

V and J are TRBV24-1 and TRBJ2-1; perhaps TRBD2 as D (5 bases). Trimming removed 0 bases at V and 7 bases at J, with 6 bases between. Germline V gene data show CDR1 as KGHDR and CDR2 as SFDVKD. CDR3 length: 13 residues. CDR3 sequence reads: CATSDLSGNEQFF. The CDR3 region has the DNA TGTGCCACCAGTGATTTGTCGGGGAATGAGCAGTTCTTC.

This chain joins TRBV19 and TRBJ1-3, with TRBD1 matching over 9 bases. This CDR3 region has 15 residues. Germline values: CDR1 LNHDA, CDR2 SQIVND (reference sequence). Trimming cost V 6 bases and J 0 bases; bases outside gene matches: 3. For the CDR3, the DNA is TGTGCCAGTAGGGACAGGGGATACTCTGGAAACACCATATATTTT. The encoded protein is CASRDRGYSGNTIYF.

This clone showed up just once. The chain carries TRBV5-1 and TRBJ1-6, with 8 nucleotides matching TRBD1. Germline values: CDR1 SGHRS, CDR2 YFSETQ. Trimming cost V 4 bases and J 10 bases; bases outside gene matches: 19. The CDR3 loop spans 18 amino acids. CDR3 region: CASSGTGQGSVGGSPLHF. The CDR3, as DNA: TGCGCCAGCAGCGGGACCGGACAGGGCTCGGTCGGGGGATCACCCCTCCACTTT.

V usage is TRBV4-1 and J usage is TRBJ2-3, with a possible D match to TRBD2 (5 bases). In germline, CDR1 is MGHRA, CDR2 YSYEKL. V was pared by 0 bases and J by 8 bases, with 9 bases between. The CDR3 is made up of 13 amino acids. In nucleotides, the CDR3 is TGCGCCAGCAGCCAAGATATCCGGGGTACGCAGTATTTT. It encodes CASSQDIRGTQYF.

The chain has TRBV19 and TRBJ1-5; perhaps TRBD1 as D (5 bases). Trimming removed 4 bases at V and 1 base at J, with 14 bases between. Germline V lookup: CDR1 LNHDA, CDR2 SQIVND (reference sequence). This CDR3 is built from 16 residues. CDR3 protein: CASSTPGKASNQPQHF. The CDR3 coding sequence is TGTGCCAGTAGTACCCCAGGGAAAGCAAGCAATCAGCCCCAGCATTTT.

This clone has just a few counts. The rearrangement links TRBV7-8 to TRBJ2-1; a weak D match, TRBD2 (6 bases). Trimming removed 0 bases at V and 4 bases at J, with 10 bases between. The CDR3 extends over 15 amino acids. Germline CDR1 and CDR2: SGHVS and FQNEAQ. The CDR3 sequence is CASSLAAGNYNEQFF. The DNA for the CDR3 is TGTGCCAGCAGCTTAGCGGCGGGAAATTACAATGAGCAGTTCTTC.

V gene TRBV7-2 combines with J gene TRBJ2-1; 15 positions match TRBD2. The CDR3 runs 14 residues. Trimming removed 4 bases from V and 9 bases from J; junction bases left unmatched: 1. Germline assignment: CDR1 SGHTA and CDR2 FQGNSA. CDR3 loop: CASSWGLAGGEQFF. The DNA of the CDR3 is TGTGCCAGCAGCTGGGGACTAGCGGGAGGTGAGCAGTTCTTC.

The rearrangement links TRBV29-1 to TRBJ2-5, with D unclear. Trimming removed 6 bases from V and 5 bases from J, with 4 bases in between. The CDR3 has 9 amino acids. In germline, CDR1 is SQVTM, CDR2 ANQGSEA. The CDR3 DNA sequence: TGCAGCGTCGGGGAGACCCAGTACTTC. Residues: CSVGETQYF.

This rearrangement joins TRBV4-3 to TRBJ2-5; 9 bases match TRBD2. CDR3 length: 20 residues. Germline lookup yields CDR1 LGHNA and CDR2 YSLEER. Trimming cost V 0 bases and J 4 bases; bases outside gene matches: 18. As DNA, the CDR3 is TGCGCCAGCAGCCAAGATAGGCCAGCGGGAGGCCAACTTCCTATAGAGACCCAGTACTTC. This sequence encodes CASSQDRPAGGQLPIETQYF.

This chain connects TRBV24-1 to TRBJ1-2; D is unresolved. The V gene lost 3 bases and the J gene lost 0 bases, with 10 bases spanning the gap. The CDR3 has 15 amino acids. CDR1 is KGHDR and CDR2 is SFDVKD in the germline V gene. The CDR3 loop is CATSDPDTANYGYTF. Here the CDR3 DNA reads TGTGCCACCAGTGATCCAGACACCGCTAACTATGGCTACACCTTC.

The chain combines TRBV15 with TRBJ1-4; 8 bases fit TRBD1. V shed 0 bases, J shed 5 bases, and the junction held 5 bases outside the gene matches. The germline gives CDR1 LNHNV, CDR2 YYDKDF (reference sequence). CDR3 length: 16 residues. CDR3 bases: TGTGCCACCAGCAGAGATTTCGGACAGGGAAATGAAAAACTGTTTTTT. Encoded protein: CATSRDFGQGNEKLFF.

The CDR3 DNA reads as TGTGCCAGCGCCGTCGGAGGTCCTGGGGCCAACGTCCTGACTTTC. This sequence encodes CASAVGGPGANVLTF. This chain joins TRBV11-3 and TRBJ2-6, with D possibly matching TRBD2 (5 bases). The CDR3 contains 15 residues. Germline CDR1 SGHNT, CDR2 YENEEA. With 8 bases removed from V and 2 bases from J, the gap between germline ends came to 13 bases.

The CDR3, as DNA: TGTGCCAGTAGTATAGGTGCGGGTTACAATGAGCAGTTCTTC. Translated, it gives CASSIGAGYNEQFF. The J gene is TRBJ2-1, the V gene TRBV19; a possible D gene is TRBD2 (5 bases). CDR1 is LNHDA, CDR2 SQIVND, per germline (reference sequence). Trimming stripped 1 base from V and 4 bases from J, with 8 bases between. The CDR3 runs to 14 residues. The full variable domain, its missing parts supplied by reference TRBV19 and TRBJ2-1, is DGGITQSPKYLFRKEGQNVTLSCEQNLNHDAMYWYRQDPGQGLRLIYYSQIVNDFQKGDIAEGYSVSREKKESFPLTVTSAQKNPTAFYLCASSIGAGYNEQFFGPGTRLTVL.

On this clone: At the DNA level, this CDR3 is encoded by other sequences in the same sample as well. The gene calls are TRBV3-1 (or the pseudogene TRBV3-2) and TRBJ1-3; D is undetermined. The CDR3 length is 13 residues. Trimming pared 1 base from V and 4 bases from J, leaving 5 bases between. Per germline, CDR1 LGHDT and CDR2 YNNKEL (reference sequence). This chain's CDR3 is CASSQGRGNTIYF. The CDR3, as DNA: TGTGCCAGCAGCCAAGGCCGGGGAAACACCATATATTTT.

This chain uses TRBV5-4 with TRBJ1-2, with 10 bases identical to TRBD1. The germline V gene encodes CDR1 SGHNT and CDR2 YYREEE (reference sequence). Trimming took 5 bases from V and 8 from J; bases not matched to a gene: 15. The CDR3 contains 16 residues. In nucleotides, the CDR3 is TGTGCCAGCAGGATGACCGCCGGGACAGGGGTGACAGGCTACACCTTC. It translates to CASRMTAGTGVTGYTF.

The V call is TRBV29-1, the J call TRBJ1-5; 7 bases are shared with TRBD1. Germline assignment: CDR1 SQVTM and CDR2 ANQGSEA. The length of the CDR3 is 13 residues. The trim removed 7 bases at V and 8 bases at J, leaving 11 bases unmatched. In DNA form, the CDR3 reads TGCAGCGCCCGGGACAGCCACTACGAGCCCCAGCATTTT. As protein: CSARDSHYEPQHF.